Below are 31 T cell receptor beta chains sequenced from a single sample in a study of CD8 T cells in Susac syndrome. When the RNA was reverse transcribed, random hexamers were used with an input of 0.5 to 1 ug. TCRdb re-called the immunoSEQ multiplex PCR reads with MiXCR, one entry per CDR3 protein. The sample includes some 200,000 distinct CDR3 sequences, approximately 94% of them seen just once. Sequenced input: CD4+ T cells from PBMCs. These receptors were taken from a human donor in good health.

This chain uses TRBV30 with TRBJ2-7; D is perhaps TRBD1 or TRBD2 (5 bases each). V gave up 4 bases and J gave up 0 bases, with 7 bases separating them. CDR1 is GTSNPN, CDR2 SVGIG, per germline (reference sequence). The length of the CDR3 is 12 residues. This CDR3 is CAWMGDSYEQYF. The CDR3 bases are TGTGCCTGGATGGGGGACTCCTACGAGCAGTACTTC.

This sequence joins TRBV30 and TRBJ1-1; perhaps TRBD1 as D (6 bases). This CDR3 has 13 residues. Trimming removed 8 bases at V and 1 base at J, with 14 bases between. Germline V CDR1 and CDR2: GTSNPN, SVGIG (reference sequence). For the CDR3, the DNA is TGTGCCAGAATGGGACAACAGAACACTGAAGCTTTCTTT. It translates to CARMGQQNTEAFF.

The V and J genes are TRBV11-1 and TRBJ2-3; D remains unclear. V dropped 8 bases and J dropped 1 base, with 16 bases sitting between them. This CDR3 spans 15 amino acids. Germline CDR1 and CDR2: SGHAT and FQDESV (reference sequence). CDR3 in DNA: TGTGCCAGCGCCCCCCGGACCTTCGGCACAGATACGCAGTATTTT. Translated, it gives CASAPRTFGTDTQYF.

The chain couples TRBV20-1 to TRBJ2-7; 9 bases are shared with TRBD2. Trimming removed 3 bases from V and 4 bases from J; junction bases left unmatched: 10. CDR1 is DFQATT and CDR2 is SNEGSKA in the germline V gene (reference sequence). CDR3 length equals 15 residues. The CDR3 DNA sequence: TGCAGTGCTAGCGCTGGACTAGCGTCAGGGTACGAGCAGTACTTC. This sequence encodes CSASAGLASGYEQYF.

V and J are TRBV4-3 and TRBJ1-2; D not certain. The germline V gene encodes CDR1 LGHNA and CDR2 YSLEER. This CDR3 is built from 13 residues. The germline V and J ends were trimmed by 2 bases and 8 bases, with 12 bases remaining between them. CDR3 in DNA: TGCGCCAGCAGCCAAAGGCCGATTTCCGGCTACACCTTC. It specifies CASSQRPISGYTF.

The chain combines TRBV27 with TRBJ2-7; possibly TRBD2 for D (5 bases). The germline V and J ends were trimmed by 0 bases and 7 bases, with 7 bases remaining between them. Per germline, CDR1 MNHEY and CDR2 SMNVEV (reference sequence). CDR3 length: 12 residues. The CDR3 DNA reads as TGTGCCAGCAGTTTATCGACGGGAGAGCAGTACTTC. As protein: CASSLSTGEQYF.

The chain couples TRBV9 to TRBJ2-5; 9 bases map to TRBD1. Germline trimming cut 3 bases from V and 5 bases from J; bases unmatched to any gene: 11. The CDR3 loop spans 16 amino acids. Germline V gives CDR1 SGDLS, CDR2 YYNGEE. The CDR3 DNA reads TGTGCCAGCAGCGCCCCCCCGGGACAGGGAGGGGAGACCCAGTACTTC. The encoded protein is CASSAPPGQGGETQYF.

The chain employs TRBV20-1 and TRBJ1-1; no clear D. The germline V gene has CDR1 DFQATT and CDR2 SNEGSKA (reference sequence). The CDR3 is 11 residues long. With 3 bases removed from V and 7 bases from J, the gap between germline ends came to 9 bases. The CDR3: CSARRSVEAFF. DNA for the CDR3: TGCAGTGCTAGGAGATCTGTTGAAGCTTTCTTT.

V usage is TRBV6-6 and J usage is TRBJ2-7; TRBD1 matches at 8 bases. The trim removed 0 bases at V and 11 bases at J, leaving 3 bases unmatched. From germline, CDR1 is MNHNY and CDR2 SVGAGI (reference sequence). CDR3 size: 12 residues. This CDR3 is CASSYSTGDEYF. CDR3 DNA sequence: TGTGCCAGCAGTTACTCGACAGGGGACGAGTACTTC.

The V and J genes are TRBV16 and TRBJ2-4; D is uncertain. Trimming cost V 2 bases and J 2 bases, with 1 base left between them. Germline V CDR1 and CDR2: KGHSY, FQNENV. The CDR3 length is 12 residues. CDR3 coding DNA: TGTGCCAGCAGCCAAACCAAAAACATTCAGTACTTC. Translated, it gives CASSQTKNIQYF.

The genes are TRBV20-1 and TRBJ2-5; 10 bases agree with TRBD2. The CDR3 runs to 15 residues. CDR1 is DFQATT, CDR2 SNEGSKA, per germline (reference sequence). V gave up 3 bases and J gave up 5 bases; unmatched junction bases: 9. The CDR3 region has the DNA TGCAGTGCTAGTCCATCTAGCGGGAGCGGGGAGACCCAGTACTTC. The encoded protein is CSASPSSGSGETQYF.

CDR3 residues: CASSQEGQGGNEQFF. In nucleotides, the CDR3 is TGCGCCAGCAGCCAAGAAGGGCAGGGAGGCAATGAGCAGTTCTTC. The V gene is TRBV4-3, the J gene TRBJ2-1, with a tentative D call TRBD2 (6 bases). V gave up 0 bases and J gave up 6 bases, with 12 bases separating them. This CDR3 comprises 15 residues. Per germline, CDR1 LGHNA and CDR2 YSLEER.

This chain uses TRBV19 with TRBJ2-3, with D perhaps TRBD2 (6 bases). V gave up 7 bases and J gave up 1 base, with 9 bases separating them. Germline CDR1 is LNHDA and CDR2 is SQIVND (reference sequence). The CDR3 covers 13 residues. CDR3 region: CASKERGTDTQYF. The CDR3 DNA is TGTGCCAGTAAGGAGCGGGGCACAGATACGCAGTATTTT.

The V call is TRBV20-1, the J call TRBJ2-7; a weak D match, TRBD1 (5 bases). CDR3 length: 9 residues. The germline CDR1 and CDR2 sequences are DFQATT and SNEGSKA (reference sequence). V was clipped by 5 bases and J by 11 bases, with 10 bases between them. CDR3 residues: CSAPGLKYF. The DNA for the CDR3 is TGCAGTGCTCCAGGGTTGAAGTACTTC.

V gene TRBV5-1 combines with J gene TRBJ2-3; D is possibly TRBD2 (6 bases). Between the trimmed V and J ends, which lost 0 bases and 8 bases, there was a span of 19 bases. CDR1 and CDR2 (germline): SGHRS, YFSETQ. CDR3 length equals 16 residues. The CDR3 nucleotides are TGCGCCAGCAGCTTGGAGCGGGCAGCTTCGGGAGCTACGCAGTATTTT. Translated, it gives CASSLERAASGATQYF.

The chain carries TRBV30 and TRBJ2-1; 12 bases map to TRBD2. The V gene end was trimmed by 0 bases and the J gene end by 4 bases; junction bases not matched to a gene: 10. CDR1 and CDR2 (germline): GTSNPN, SVGIG (reference sequence). This CDR3 has 18 amino acids. CDR3 residues: CAWSVWLAGGPGYNEQFF. The CDR3 DNA is TGTGCCTGGAGTGTATGGCTAGCGGGAGGGCCGGGGTACAATGAGCAGTTCTTC.

This chain links TRBV28 with TRBJ1-2; D is uncertain. V was clipped by 5 bases and J by 5 bases, with 9 bases between them. CDR1 and CDR2 (germline): MDHEN, SYDVKM. This CDR3 is built from 12 residues. The CDR3 coding sequence is TGTGCCAGCAGTCACGGGTCATATGGCTACACCTTC. It codes for CASSHGSYGYTF.

The chain carries TRBV30 and TRBJ1-2, with 7 bases that match TRBD1. V lost 4 bases and J lost 0; bases outside the gene matches: 8. The CDR3 consists of 15 residues. Germline V gives CDR1 GTSNPN, CDR2 SVGIG (reference sequence). CDR3 sequence (DNA): TGTGCCTGGATGAGGACAGGCCTAGCTAACTATGGCTACACCTTC. This gives the protein CAWMRTGLANYGYTF.

The CDR3 region is CASTRRQGARETQYF. CDR3 DNA: TGTGCCAGCACCCGTAGACAGGGGGCTCGGGAGACCCAGTACTTC. V gene TRBV7-9 combines with J gene TRBJ2-5; 10 bases map to TRBD1. J gave up 5 bases and V 7 bases, and 10 bases lay outside the gene matches. This CDR3 is 15 amino acids long. Per the germline V gene, CDR1 is SEHNR and CDR2 is FQNEAQ (reference sequence).

CDR3 nucleotide sequence: TGTGCCAGCAGCTTTACAGGGTATGGCTACACCTTC. Its translation: CASSFTGYGYTF. This chain joins TRBV5-6 and TRBJ1-2; TRBD1 is a possible D gene (6 bases). Germline V gives CDR1 SGHDT, CDR2 YYEEEE. V lost 2 bases and J lost 5, with 7 bases in between. This CDR3 has 12 residues.

This clonotype showed up just once. J is TRBJ2-2 and V is TRBV20-1; tentative D call: TRBD1 (6 bases). Trimming shortened V by 1 base and J by 5 bases, and 11 bases separated the two germline ends. CDR3 size: 14 residues. Germline CDR1 DFQATT, CDR2 SNEGSKA (reference sequence). The CDR3 sequence is CSARVGGKTGELFF. Here the CDR3 DNA reads TGCAGTGCTAGAGTAGGGGGAAAAACCGGGGAGCTGTTTTTT.

The chain carries TRBV4-3 and TRBJ1-2; 7 nucleotides align to TRBD1. This CDR3 comprises 15 residues. The J segment lost 4 bases and the V segment lost 3 bases, leaving 8 bases of the junction unmatched. Germline lookup yields CDR1 LGHNA and CDR2 YSLEER. CDR3 region: CASSHSMDRIYGYTF. CDR3 DNA: TGCGCCAGCAGCCATTCTATGGACAGGATCTATGGCTACACCTTC.

This chain joins TRBV30 and TRBJ1-2, with TRBD1 matching over 7 bases. The CDR3 runs 13 residues. Trimming at V came to 3 bases and at J to 4 bases, leaving 5 bases not matched to a gene. CDR1 is GTSNPN, CDR2 SVGIG, per germline (reference sequence). The CDR3 is CAWRTGISYGYTF. In DNA, the CDR3 is TGTGCCTGGAGGACAGGGATCTCCTATGGCTACACCTTC.

This clonotype is a singleton in its sample. V gene TRBV5-1 combines with J gene TRBJ2-7, with D unclear. V dropped 0 bases and J dropped 3 bases, with 7 bases sitting between them. The CDR3 runs to 13 residues. Per germline, CDR1 SGHRS and CDR2 YFSETQ. The CDR3 DNA is TGCGCCAGCAGCTTGGTTCCCCTCTACGAGCAGTACTTC. Translating gives CASSLVPLYEQYF.

The table lists this clonotype with a count of one. The rearrangement joins TRBV28 to TRBJ1-2; the D is unclear. V dropped 4 bases and J dropped 1 base, with 10 bases sitting between them. CDR1 MDHEN and CDR2 SYDVKM come from the germline V gene. The CDR3 length is 14 residues. DNA of the CDR3: TGTGCCAGCAGTTCCTCACCGATTAACTATGGCTACACCTTC. Its translation: CASSSSPINYGYTF.

For the CDR3, the DNA is TGCAGCGTTCGGCCAGCGGCCCGCGTTACATACAATGAGCAGTTCTTC. Protein: CSVRPAARVTYNEQFF. The rearrangement joins TRBV29-1 to TRBJ2-1; D is perhaps TRBD2 (5 bases). V shed 5 bases and J shed 4 bases, with 21 bases lying between them. The CDR3 is 16 amino acids. Germline CDR1 and CDR2: SQVTM and ANQGSEA.

The chain combines TRBV20-1 with TRBJ2-7; perhaps TRBD2 as D (6 bases). Germline loops: CDR1 DFQATT, CDR2 SNEGSKA (reference sequence). V lost 1 base and J 0 bases, leaving 10 bases between the germline ends. The CDR3 has 14 amino acids. CDR3 region: CSARAGGNSYEQYF. The CDR3 bases are TGCAGTGCTAGAGCGGGCGGGAACTCCTACGAGCAGTACTTC.

The V call is TRBV7-2, the J call TRBJ2-3; D is unclear. Germline CDR1 reads SGHTA; CDR2 reads FQGNSA. The CDR3 consists of 15 residues. Deletions cut 8 bases from V and 0 bases from J, with 15 bases between. As DNA, the CDR3 is TGTGCCAGCGATATGGCTGTCACTAGCACAGATACGCAGTATTTT. It yields the protein CASDMAVTSTDTQYF.

Only one count was recorded for this clonotype. The chain has TRBV19 and TRBJ2-1; 12 bases map to TRBD2. The CDR3 has 17 residues. Germline CDR1 LNHDA, CDR2 SQIVND (reference sequence). Losses at the gene ends were 3 bases for V and 8 bases for J; bases not matched to a gene: 11. In DNA form, the CDR3 reads TGTGCCAGTAGTATCGAATCCCTAGCGGGAGGGGGGGATGAGCAGTTCTTC. Protein: CASSIESLAGGGDEQFF.

This chain uses TRBV20-1 with TRBJ1-2; TRBD1 might be the D (5 bases). Trimming stripped 3 bases from V and 6 bases from J, with 17 bases between. This CDR3 is 14 amino acids long. The germline V gene encodes CDR1 DFQATT and CDR2 SNEGSKA (reference sequence). The CDR3 nucleotides are TGCAGTGCTAGTGACGCCGGGGCTGGAGATGGCTACACCTTC. This encodes CSASDAGAGDGYTF.

The V and J genes are TRBV29-1 and TRBJ2-6; either TRBD1 or TRBD2 may supply D (6 bases each). CDR3 length: 14 residues. The V gene lost 6 bases and the J gene lost 2 bases, with 11 bases spanning the gap. CDR1 and CDR2 (germline): SQVTM, ANQGSEA. The chain's CDR3 is CSVEGETGANVLTF. The CDR3 nucleotides read TGCAGCGTGGAGGGGGAAACTGGGGCCAACGTCCTGACTTTC.